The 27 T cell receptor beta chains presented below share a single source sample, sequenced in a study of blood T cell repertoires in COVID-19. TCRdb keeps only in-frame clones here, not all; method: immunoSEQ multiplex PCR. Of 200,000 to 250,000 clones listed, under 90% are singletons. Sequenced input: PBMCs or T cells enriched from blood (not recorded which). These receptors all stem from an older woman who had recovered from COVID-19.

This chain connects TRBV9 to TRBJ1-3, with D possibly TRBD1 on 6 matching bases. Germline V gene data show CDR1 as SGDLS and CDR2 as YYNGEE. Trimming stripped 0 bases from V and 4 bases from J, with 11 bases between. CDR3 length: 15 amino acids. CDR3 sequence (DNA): TGTGCCAGCAGCGTAGAGGGGGACCAAGGAAACACCATATATTTT. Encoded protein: CASSVEGDQGNTIYF. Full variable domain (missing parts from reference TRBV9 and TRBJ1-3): DSGVTQTPKHLITATGQRVTLRCSPRSGDLSVYWYQQSLDQGLQFLIQYYNGEERAKGNILERFSAQQFPDLHSELNLSSLELGDSALYFCASSVEGDQGNTIYFGEGSWLTVV.

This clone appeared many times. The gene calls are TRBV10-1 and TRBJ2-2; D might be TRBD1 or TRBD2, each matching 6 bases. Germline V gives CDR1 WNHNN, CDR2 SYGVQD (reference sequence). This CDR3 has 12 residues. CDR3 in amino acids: CVRGGNTGELFF. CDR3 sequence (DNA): TGCGTCAGGGGAGGGAACACCGGGGAGCTGTTTTTT.

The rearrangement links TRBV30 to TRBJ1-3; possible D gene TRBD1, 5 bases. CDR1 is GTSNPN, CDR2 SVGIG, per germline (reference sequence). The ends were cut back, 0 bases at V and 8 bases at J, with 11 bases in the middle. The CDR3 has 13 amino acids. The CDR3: CAWSVKGSDTIYF. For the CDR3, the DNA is TGTGCCTGGAGTGTAAAGGGGTCGGACACCATATATTTT. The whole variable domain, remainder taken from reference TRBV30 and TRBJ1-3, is SQTIHQWPATLVQPVGSPLSLECTVEGTSNPNLYWYRQAAGRGLQLLFYSVGIGQISSEVPQNLSASRPQDRQFILSSKKLLLSDSGFYLCAWSVKGSDTIYFGEGSWLTVV.

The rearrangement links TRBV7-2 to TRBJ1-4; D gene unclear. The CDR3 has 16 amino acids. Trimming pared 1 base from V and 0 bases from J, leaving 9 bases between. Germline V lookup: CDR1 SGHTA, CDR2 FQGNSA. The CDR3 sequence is CASSLVLGTTNEKLFF. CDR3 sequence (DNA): TGTGCCAGCAGCTTAGTTCTGGGCACAACTAATGAAAAACTGTTTTTT. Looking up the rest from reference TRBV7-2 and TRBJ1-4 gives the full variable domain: GAGVSQSPSNKVTEKGKDVELRCDPISGHTALYWYRQSLGQGLEFLIYFQGNSAPDKSGLPSDRFSAERTGGSVSTLTIQRTQQEDSAVYLCASSLVLGTTNEKLFFGSGTQLSVL.

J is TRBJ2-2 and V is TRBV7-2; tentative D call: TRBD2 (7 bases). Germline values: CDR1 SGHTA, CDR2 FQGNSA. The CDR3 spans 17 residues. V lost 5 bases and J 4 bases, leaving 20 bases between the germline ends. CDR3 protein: CASSPNGGGAITGELFF. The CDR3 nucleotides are TGTGCCAGCAGCCCAAATGGAGGGGGGGCCATCACCGGGGAGCTGTTTTTT.

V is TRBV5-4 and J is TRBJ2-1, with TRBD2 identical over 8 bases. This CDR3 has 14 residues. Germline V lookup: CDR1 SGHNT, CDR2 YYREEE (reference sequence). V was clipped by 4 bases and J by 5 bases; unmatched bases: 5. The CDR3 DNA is TGTGCCAGCAGCATCCCGGGGGGGAACAATGAGCAGTTCTTC. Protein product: CASSIPGGNNEQFF.

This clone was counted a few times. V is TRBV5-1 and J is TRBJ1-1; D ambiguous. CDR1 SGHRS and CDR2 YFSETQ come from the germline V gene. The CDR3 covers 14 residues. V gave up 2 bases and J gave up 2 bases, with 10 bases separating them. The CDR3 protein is CASSFSNSNTEAFF. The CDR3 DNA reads TGCGCCAGCAGCTTCTCAAACAGCAACACTGAAGCTTTCTTT.

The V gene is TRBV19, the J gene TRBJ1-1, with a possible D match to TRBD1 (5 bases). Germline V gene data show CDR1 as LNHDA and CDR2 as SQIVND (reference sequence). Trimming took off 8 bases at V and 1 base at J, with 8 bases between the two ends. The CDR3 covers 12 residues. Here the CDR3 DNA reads TGTGCCAGTTGTACAGGGAACACTGAAGCTTTCTTT. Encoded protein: CASCTGNTEAFF.

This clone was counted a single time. The CDR3 DNA follows: TGTGCCAGCAGCTTTGGGACAGTCGATTCCGCCAAAAACATTCAGTACTTC. Its protein is CASSFGTVDSAKNIQYF. V and J are TRBV5-4 and TRBJ2-4; 7 bases are shared with TRBD1. The CDR3 is 17 residues long. Germline V gives CDR1 SGHNT, CDR2 YYREEE (reference sequence). Trimming removed 2 bases from V and 1 base from J; junction bases left unmatched: 9.

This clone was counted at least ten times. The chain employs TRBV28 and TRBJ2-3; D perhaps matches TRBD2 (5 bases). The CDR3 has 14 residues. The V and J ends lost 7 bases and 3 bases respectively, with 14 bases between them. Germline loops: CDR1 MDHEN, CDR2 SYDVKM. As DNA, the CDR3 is TGTGCCAGCAAAGGTAGCGAGGAAACAGATACGCAGTATTTT. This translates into CASKGSEETDTQYF.

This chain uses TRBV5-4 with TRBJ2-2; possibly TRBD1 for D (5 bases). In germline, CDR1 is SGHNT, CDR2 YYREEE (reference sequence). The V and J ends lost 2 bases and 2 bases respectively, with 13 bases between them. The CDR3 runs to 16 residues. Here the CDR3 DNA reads TGTGCCAGCAGCTTTCTTGGGGCTCTTAACACCGGGGAGCTGTTTTTT. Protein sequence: CASSFLGALNTGELFF. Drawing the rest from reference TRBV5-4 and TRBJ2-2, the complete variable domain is ETGVTQSPTHLIKTRGQQVTLRCSSQSGHNTVSWYQQALGQGPQFIFQYYREEENGRGNFPPRFSGLQFPNYSSELNVNALELDDSALYLCASSFLGALNTGELFFGEGSRLTVL.

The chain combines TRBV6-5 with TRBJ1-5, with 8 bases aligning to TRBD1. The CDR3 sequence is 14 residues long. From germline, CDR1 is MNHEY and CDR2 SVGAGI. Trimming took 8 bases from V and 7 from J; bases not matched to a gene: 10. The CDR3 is CASSRRQGTQPQHF. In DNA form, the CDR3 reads TGTGCCAGCTCCCGGAGACAGGGGACGCAGCCCCAGCATTTT.

CDR3 DNA sequence: TGCGCCAGCAGTCACGGGAGCTCTGGAAACACCATATATTTT. The encoded protein is CASSHGSSGNTIYF. This chain connects TRBV5-1 to TRBJ1-3, with D uncertain. V lost 5 bases to trimming and J lost 0 bases, with 9 bases between them. CDR1 SGHRS and CDR2 YFSETQ come from the germline V gene. This CDR3 has 14 amino acids. Full variable domain (missing parts from reference TRBV5-1 and TRBJ1-3): KAGVTQTPRYLIKTRGQQVTLSCSPISGHRSVSWYQQTPGQGLQFLFEYFSETQRNKGNFPGRFSGRQFSNSRSEMNVSTLELGDSALYLCASSHGSSGNTIYFGEGSWLTVV.

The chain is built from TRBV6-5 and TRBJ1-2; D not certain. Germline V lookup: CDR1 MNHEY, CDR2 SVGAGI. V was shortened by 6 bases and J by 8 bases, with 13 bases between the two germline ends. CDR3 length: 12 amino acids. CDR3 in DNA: TGTGCCAGCAGGCCGCTTCAGATCGGCTACACCTTC. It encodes CASRPLQIGYTF.

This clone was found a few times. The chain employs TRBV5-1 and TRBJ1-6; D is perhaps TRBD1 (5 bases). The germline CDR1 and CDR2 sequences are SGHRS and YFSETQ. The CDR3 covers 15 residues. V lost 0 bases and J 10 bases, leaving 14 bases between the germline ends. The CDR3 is CASSLGPGEGSPLHF. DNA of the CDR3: TGCGCCAGCAGCTTGGGACCGGGGGAAGGGTCACCCCTCCACTTT.

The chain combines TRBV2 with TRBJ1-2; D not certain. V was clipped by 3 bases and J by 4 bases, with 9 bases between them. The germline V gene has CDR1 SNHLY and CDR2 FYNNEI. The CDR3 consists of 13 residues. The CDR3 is CASSDDRGYGYTF. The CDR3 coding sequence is TGTGCCAGCAGTGACGACCGGGGCTATGGCTACACCTTC.

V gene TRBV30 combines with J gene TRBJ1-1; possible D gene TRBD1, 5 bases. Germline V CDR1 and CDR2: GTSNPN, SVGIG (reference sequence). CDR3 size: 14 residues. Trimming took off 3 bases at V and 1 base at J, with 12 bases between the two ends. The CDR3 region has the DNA TGTGCCTGGAGCCCCCGAAGGGGGAACACTGAAGCTTTCTTT. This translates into CAWSPRRGNTEAFF.

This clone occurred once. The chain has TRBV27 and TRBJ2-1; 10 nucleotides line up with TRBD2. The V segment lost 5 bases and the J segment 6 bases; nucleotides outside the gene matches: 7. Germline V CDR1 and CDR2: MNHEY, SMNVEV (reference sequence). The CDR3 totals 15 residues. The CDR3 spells CASSPGLAVTNEQFF. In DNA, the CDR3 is TGTGCCAGCAGTCCAGGACTAGCGGTGACCAATGAGCAGTTCTTC.

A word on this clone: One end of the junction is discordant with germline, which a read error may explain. The CDR3 DNA reads as TGTGCCAGCAGCGAAGACAGGAACACTGAAGCTTTCTTT. Its translation: CASSEDRNTEAFF. The chain recombines TRBV4-2 with TRBJ1-1, with D perhaps TRBD1 (5 bases). The CDR3 runs 13 residues. Germline assignment: CDR1 LGHNA and CDR2 YNFKEQ.

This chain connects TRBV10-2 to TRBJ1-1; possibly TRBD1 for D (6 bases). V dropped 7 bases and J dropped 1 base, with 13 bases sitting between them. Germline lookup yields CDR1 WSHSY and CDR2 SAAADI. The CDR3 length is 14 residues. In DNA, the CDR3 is TGCGCCAGCACACAGTTACAGGGGAACACTGAAGCTTTCTTT. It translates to CASTQLQGNTEAFF.

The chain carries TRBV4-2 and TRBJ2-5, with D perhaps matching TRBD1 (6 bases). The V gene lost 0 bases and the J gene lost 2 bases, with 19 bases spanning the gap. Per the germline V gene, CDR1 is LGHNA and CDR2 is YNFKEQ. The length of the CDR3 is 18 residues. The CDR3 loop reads CASSQEASRVGTQETQYF. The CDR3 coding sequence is TGTGCCAGCAGCCAAGAGGCTAGCCGTGTAGGGACACAAGAGACCCAGTACTTC.

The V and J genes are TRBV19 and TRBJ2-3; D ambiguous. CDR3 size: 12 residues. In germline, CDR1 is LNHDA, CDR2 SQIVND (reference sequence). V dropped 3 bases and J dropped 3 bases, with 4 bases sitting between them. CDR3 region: CASSISTDTQYF. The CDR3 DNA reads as TGTGCCAGTAGTATTTCGACAGATACGCAGTATTTT.

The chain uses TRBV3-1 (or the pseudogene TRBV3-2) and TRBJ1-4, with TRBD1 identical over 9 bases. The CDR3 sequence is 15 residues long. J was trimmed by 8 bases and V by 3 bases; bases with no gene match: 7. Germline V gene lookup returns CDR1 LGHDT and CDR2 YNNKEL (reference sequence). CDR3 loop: CASSQGTGMGEKLFF. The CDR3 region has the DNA TGTGCCAGCAGCCAGGGGACAGGGATGGGGGAAAAACTGTTTTTT.

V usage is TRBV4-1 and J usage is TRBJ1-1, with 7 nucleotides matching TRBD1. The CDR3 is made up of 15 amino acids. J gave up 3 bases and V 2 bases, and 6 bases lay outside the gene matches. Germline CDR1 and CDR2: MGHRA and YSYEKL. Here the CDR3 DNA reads TGCGCCAGCAGCCAAATAACCCAGGGGGACACTGAAGCTTTCTTT. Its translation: CASSQITQGDTEAFF.

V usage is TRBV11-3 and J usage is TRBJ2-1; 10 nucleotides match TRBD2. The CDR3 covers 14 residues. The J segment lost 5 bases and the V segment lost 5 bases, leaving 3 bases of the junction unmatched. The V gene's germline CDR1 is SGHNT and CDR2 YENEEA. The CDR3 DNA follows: TGTGCCAGCAGCCCAACTAGCGGGAACAATGAGCAGTTCTTC. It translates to CASSPTSGNNEQFF. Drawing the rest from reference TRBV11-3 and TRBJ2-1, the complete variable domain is EAGVVQSPRYKIIEKKQPVAFWCNPISGHNTLYWYLQNLGQGPELLIRYENEEAVDDSQLPKDRFSAERLKGVDSTLKIQPAELGDSAVYLCASSPTSGNNEQFFGPGTRLTVL.

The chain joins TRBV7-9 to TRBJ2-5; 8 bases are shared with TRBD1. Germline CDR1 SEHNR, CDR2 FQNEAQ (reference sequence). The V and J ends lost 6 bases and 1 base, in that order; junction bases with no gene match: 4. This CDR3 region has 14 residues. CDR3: CASSVGTGQETQYF. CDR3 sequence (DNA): TGTGCCAGCAGTGTCGGGACAGGCCAAGAGACCCAGTACTTC.

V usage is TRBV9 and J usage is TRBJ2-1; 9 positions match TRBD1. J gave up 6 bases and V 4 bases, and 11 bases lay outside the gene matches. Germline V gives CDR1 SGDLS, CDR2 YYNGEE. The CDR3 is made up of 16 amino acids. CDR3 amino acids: CASSPRGDREVNEQFF. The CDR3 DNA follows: TGTGCCAGCAGCCCCCGGGGGGACAGGGAGGTCAATGAGCAGTTCTTC.